This T cell receptor (beta chain) is from a study of shared clonotypes between healthy human individuals. Every subset had its genomic DNA shared out evenly among several immunoSEQ plates. Roughly 200 ng DNA, tens of thousands of T cell genomes, went into each sorted-subset replicate PCR. TCRdb's copy holds only in-frame clones and misses some; the assay was immunoSEQ multiplex PCR. The sample carries about 710,000 clones, around 77% recorded once. Study results and limitations: Sampling was confined to blood; repertoires within tissues likely differ.

Germline V lookup: CDR1 MGHDK, CDR2 SYGVNS. CDR3 length equals 18 residues. Losses at the gene ends were 0 bases for V and 3 bases for J; bases not matched to a gene: 7. Note on this clone: Its specificity is unknown.

Caucasian adults residing in Nashville, Tennessee made up all the donors. Sequenced input: memory CD4+ T cells sorted from blood. The subset: CD45RA-negative fraction. This chain connects TRBV25-1 to TRBJ2-1; 11 positions match TRBD2. The clonotype was recovered from a woman in her twenties or thirties in good health. Here the CDR3 reads CASSEYGVGLAGYNEQFF. CDR3 coding DNA: TGTGCCAGCAGTGAATACGGGGTAGGACTAGCGGGCTACAATGAGCAGTTCTTC.